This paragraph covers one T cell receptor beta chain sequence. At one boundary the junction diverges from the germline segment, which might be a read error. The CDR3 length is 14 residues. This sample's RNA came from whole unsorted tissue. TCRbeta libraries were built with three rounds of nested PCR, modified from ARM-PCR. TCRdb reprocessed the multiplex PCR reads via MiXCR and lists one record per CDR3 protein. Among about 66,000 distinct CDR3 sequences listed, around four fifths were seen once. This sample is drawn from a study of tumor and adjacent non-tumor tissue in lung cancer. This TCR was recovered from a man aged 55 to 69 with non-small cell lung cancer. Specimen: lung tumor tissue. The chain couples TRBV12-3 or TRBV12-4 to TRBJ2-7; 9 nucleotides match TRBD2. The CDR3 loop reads CASSFGLAGSTEYF. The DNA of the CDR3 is TGTGCCAGCAGTTTCGGGCTAGCGGGAAGCACGGAGTATTTC.